The present T cell receptor beta chain was sequenced within a study of response to subunit inactivated influenza vaccine. A single record per CDR3 protein comes from TCRdb applying MiXCR to the RT-PCR reads. The table includes roughly 760,000 distinct CDR3 sequences, around 20% detected once. The table lists this clonotype with a count of one. The target antigen is unknown. The CDR3 totals 15 residues. V was cut by 2 bases and J by 1 base, with 11 bases left in between. The germline V gene has CDR1 MNHEY and CDR2 SVGAGI. Study-wide results and limits: The authors proposed limited new T cell recruitment per seasonal influenza vaccination.

Here the sequenced sample was PBMCs from blood, taken about 5 days after vaccination. The chain couples TRBV6-5 to TRBJ2-5; weak D call: TRBD2 (6 bases). This sequence was found in a man between 45 and 60 years old who received an inactivated influenza vaccine. The CDR3 is CASSYLGGTQETQYF. The CDR3 bases are TGTGCCAGCAGTTACCTTGGAGGGACCCAAGAGACCCAGTACTTC.